These 13 T cell receptor beta chains share one sample of origin, sequenced in a study of OX40 agonist ivuxolimab in advanced cancers. The protocol was immunoSEQ multiplex PCR, while the TCRdb copy is restricted to in-frame clones and leaves out a portion. Seen here are tens of thousands of clones, 85% to 90% observed once, and the top ten hold just under 2%. The material was CD4+ or CD8+ T cells sorted from blood, obtained in a trial of the OX40 agonist ivuxolimab. Receptors were obtained from an adult with an advanced solid tumor such as melanoma, head and neck, liver or kidney cancer.

The J gene is TRBJ1-4, the V gene TRBV6-1; D unresolved. This CDR3 has 15 amino acids. In germline, CDR1 is MNHNS, CDR2 SASEGT. Trimming shortened V by 2 bases and J by 8 bases, and 15 bases separated the two germline ends. The CDR3 spells CASSEYGPPGEKLFF. The CDR3 DNA follows: TGTGCCAGCAGTGAATACGGACCCCCCGGCGAAAAACTGTTTTTT.

The chain employs TRBV10-3 and TRBJ1-2; 7 positions agree with TRBD1. This CDR3 comprises 14 residues. Germline V lookup: CDR1 ENHRY, CDR2 SYGVKD. Trimming at V came to 5 bases and at J to 2 bases, leaving 5 bases not matched to a gene. In DNA, the CDR3 is TGTGCCATCAGTACGACAGGGATCAACTATGGCTACACCTTC. Translating gives CAISTTGINYGYTF.

This CDR3 reads CASSLGQGASGELFF. CDR3 in DNA: TGCGCCAGCAGCTTGGGACAGGGGGCATCCGGGGAGCTGTTTTTT. The rearrangement links TRBV5-1 to TRBJ2-2, with TRBD1 identical over 10 bases. This CDR3 contains 15 residues. V lost 0 bases and J lost 6; bases outside the gene matches: 2. Germline CDR1 SGHRS, CDR2 YFSETQ.

The chain recombines TRBV21-1 with TRBJ1-2. TRBV21-1 is a listed pseudogene. CDR3 length equals 14 residues. The CDR3 bases are TGTGCCAGCAGCAAAGGTGTAAGGGTCTGGGGCTACACCTTC. Its translation is CASSKGVRVWGYTF.

The rearrangement joins TRBV14 to TRBJ1-1; the D is unclear. CDR3 length: 15 residues. Germline V lookup: CDR1 SGHDN, CDR2 FVKESK. V lost 5 bases, J lost 3 bases, and 16 bases lay in between. CDR3 protein: CASSLLTNLDTEAFF. CDR3 DNA sequence: TGTGCCAGCAGCTTACTTACCAACCTGGACACTGAAGCTTTCTTT.

The chain uses TRBV5-1 and TRBJ2-4; no reliable D call. Looked up from germline, CDR1 is SGHRS and CDR2 is YFSETQ. CDR3 length equals 14 residues. Trimming removed 2 bases from V and 5 bases from J, with 11 bases in between. In nucleotides, the CDR3 is TGCGCCAGCAGCTTAGAGGCCCTACAAAACATTCAGTACTTC. It yields the protein CASSLEALQNIQYF.

The chain is built from TRBV5-1 and TRBJ2-2, with D tentatively TRBD2 (5 bases). The germline CDR1 and CDR2 sequences are SGHRS and YFSETQ. V was trimmed by 0 bases and J by 9 bases, leaving 15 bases between them. This CDR3 contains 15 residues. CDR3 in DNA: TGCGCCAGCAGCTTGGAACGGACTCCTATTCGGGAGCTGTTTTTT. As protein: CASSLERTPIRELFF.

This clone came up a few times. The rearrangement links TRBV5-1 to TRBJ1-2; D gene uncertain. The CDR3 has 12 residues. The germline CDR1 and CDR2 sequences are SGHRS and YFSETQ. V was clipped by 0 bases and J by 8 bases, with 8 bases between them. DNA of the CDR3: TGCGCCAGCAGCTTGGAAAGGGCCGGCTACACCTTC. It codes for CASSLERAGYTF.

This clone showed up just once. The chain is built from TRBV27 and TRBJ1-6; perhaps TRBD1 as D (5 bases). This CDR3 region has 16 residues. Germline CDR1 reads MNHEY; CDR2 reads SMNVEV (reference sequence). V was cut by 5 bases and J by 8 bases, with 19 bases left in between. As DNA, the CDR3 is TGTGCCAGCAGTCAAGGGGTCACCTACGTAGATTCACCCCTCCACTTT. Translated, it gives CASSQGVTYVDSPLHF.

This chain connects TRBV29-1 to TRBJ2-7; either TRBD1 or TRBD2 may supply D (7 bases each). Germline V gives CDR1 SQVTM, CDR2 ANQGSEA. The CDR3 loop spans 15 amino acids. The V and J ends lost 4 bases and 2 bases respectively, with 18 bases between them. The CDR3 loop is CSVGDSGRGAYEQYF. CDR3 DNA sequence: TGCAGCGTTGGGGACAGTGGGAGGGGGGCCTACGAGCAGTACTTC.

This clone was recorded a few times. The chain uses TRBV5-1 and TRBJ2-7; TRBD2 might be the D (5 bases). This CDR3 has 16 amino acids. Trimming took 2 bases from V and 0 from J, leaving 15 bases between them. Germline-derived CDR1 and CDR2 are SGHRS and YFSETQ. In nucleotides, the CDR3 is TGCGCCAGCAGCTTAGGTGCTTCCGGGAACTCCTACGAGCAGTACTTC. Its translation is CASSLGASGNSYEQYF. The entire variable domain, with the rest obtained from reference TRBV5-1 and TRBJ2-7, is as follows: KAGVTQTPRYLIKTRGQQVTLSCSPISGHRSVSWYQQTPGQGLQFLFEYFSETQRNKGNFPGRFSGRQFSNSRSEMNVSTLELGDSALYLCASSLGASGNSYEQYFGPGTRLTVT.

The sample holds one count of this clone. The chain links TRBV6-6 to TRBJ1-2; D is ambiguous. This CDR3 comprises 15 residues. Trimming stripped 0 bases from V and 0 bases from J, with 8 bases between. CDR1 and CDR2 from the germline V gene are MNHNY and SVGAGI (reference sequence). CDR3 DNA sequence: TGTGCCAGCAGTTACTCTGGGAATTCTAACTATGGCTACACCTTC. The encoded protein is CASSYSGNSNYGYTF.

This clone was seen a handful of times. The genes are TRBV2 and TRBJ2-3; D not resolved. The CDR3 loop spans 14 amino acids. V was clipped by 6 bases and J by 2 bases, with 12 bases between them. CDR1 is SNHLY, CDR2 FYNNEI, per germline. Written as DNA, the CDR3 is TGTGCCAGCAGGGACGCGCGGTTCACAGATACGCAGTATTTT. Residues: CASRDARFTDTQYF.